The next 16 T cell receptor beta chains were all read from a single sample in a study of OX40 agonist ivuxolimab in advanced cancers. Sequencing used immunoSEQ multiplex PCR; TCRdb keeps in-frame clones, though not all of them. In the table there are about 55,000 clones, approximately 91% of which are singletons. Source: CD4+ or CD8+ T cells sorted from blood, taken in a trial of the OX40 agonist ivuxolimab. The receptor source for this set is an adult with an advanced solid tumor such as melanoma, head and neck, liver or kidney cancer.

The rearrangement uses TRBV28 and TRBJ2-3; 7 nucleotides agree with TRBD2. The CDR3 is 14 amino acids. With V trimmed by 6 bases and J by 0 bases, 3 bases remained unmatched. The V gene's germline CDR1 is MDHEN and CDR2 SYDVKM. The CDR3 DNA follows: TGTGCCAGCAGAGTGGGAGGGAGCACAGATACGCAGTATTTT. Its protein product is CASRVGGSTDTQYF. Drawing the rest from reference TRBV28 and TRBJ2-3, the complete variable domain is DVKVTQSSRYLVKRTGEKVFLECVQDMDHENMFWYRQDPGLGLRLIYFSYDVKMKEKGDIPEGYSVSREKKERFSLILESASTNQTSMYLCASRVGGSTDTQYFGPGTRLTVL.

The V gene is TRBV12-5, the J gene TRBJ1-5, with 7 bases identical to TRBD1. The CDR3 has 14 amino acids. V was clipped by 2 bases and J by 6 bases; unmatched bases: 4. Per germline, CDR1 LGHNT and CDR2 FRNRAP. The CDR3 DNA is TGTGCTAGTGGTTTGCCACAGGGGAGTCAGCCCCAGCATTTT. Protein sequence: CASGLPQGSQPQHF.

This clone occurred once. J is TRBJ2-7 and V is TRBV2; D is ambiguous. There are 11 residues in the CDR3. Germline V gives CDR1 SNHLY, CDR2 FYNNEI. V was trimmed by 5 bases and J by 8 bases, leaving 10 bases between them. CDR3 protein: CASSPLDQQYF. The CDR3 region has the DNA TGTGCCAGCAGTCCCTTGGACCAGCAGTACTTC. Together with reference TRBV2 and TRBJ2-7, the CDR3 gives the full variable domain: EPEVTQTPSHQVTQMGQEVILRCVPISNHLYFYWYRQILGQKVEFLVSFYNNEISEKSEIFDDQFSVERPDGSNFTLKIRSTKLEDSAMYFCASSPLDQQYFGPGTRLTVT.

The rearrangement links TRBV28 to TRBJ1-2; a weak D match, TRBD1 (6 bases). Trimming left V 10 bases short and J 2 bases short, with 11 bases between. The CDR3 loop spans 12 amino acids. The germline CDR1 and CDR2 sequences are MDHEN and SYDVKM. For the CDR3, the DNA is TGTGCCAACAGGGACTTCAACTATGGCTACACCTTC. Translation: CANRDFNYGYTF.

This chain links TRBV5-6 with TRBJ2-1; TRBD2 matches at 8 bases. Germline CDR1 SGHDT, CDR2 YYEEEE. The CDR3 covers 17 residues. With 3 bases clipped from V and 8 bases from J, the junction kept 16 bases outside the gene matches. The CDR3 protein is CASSSLAGKGVWDEQFF. The DNA for the CDR3 is TGTGCCAGCAGCTCTCTAGCGGGTAAGGGAGTGTGGGATGAGCAGTTCTTC.

The chain uses TRBV10-3 and TRBJ1-5, with D tentatively TRBD1 (5 bases). V was clipped by 8 bases and J by 1 base, with 9 bases between them. This CDR3 has 13 amino acids. CDR1 is ENHRY, CDR2 SYGVKD, per germline. The chain's CDR3 is CAICRDSNQPQHF. CDR3 bases: TGTGCCATCTGCCGGGACAGCAATCAGCCCCAGCATTTT.

This chain joins TRBV19 and TRBJ1-4, with 8 bases fitting TRBD1. The CDR3 contains 15 residues. J gave up 7 bases and V 4 bases, and 8 bases lay outside the gene matches. Germline loops: CDR1 LNHDA, CDR2 SQIVND (reference sequence). The CDR3 here is CASSSRTGRSEKLFF. The CDR3 bases are TGTGCCAGTAGTAGTCGGACAGGGCGGAGTGAAAAACTGTTTTTT. Full variable domain (remainder filled in from reference TRBV19 and TRBJ1-4): DGGITQSPKYLFRKEGQNVTLSCEQNLNHDAMYWYRQDPGQGLRLIYYSQIVNDFQKGDIAEGYSVSREKKESFPLTVTSAQKNPTAFYLCASSSRTGRSEKLFFGSGTQLSVL.

The chain has TRBV9 and TRBJ2-1; TRBD1 aligns across 8 bases. J was trimmed by 4 bases and V by 4 bases; bases with no gene match: 10. In germline, CDR1 is SGDLS, CDR2 YYNGEE. This CDR3 has 16 amino acids. CDR3: CASSSQGAVNYNEQFF. DNA for the CDR3: TGTGCCAGCAGCTCCCAGGGGGCGGTAAATTACAATGAGCAGTTCTTC.

This chain joins TRBV9 and TRBJ2-7, with 7 positions matching TRBD2. Germline loops: CDR1 SGDLS, CDR2 YYNGEE. This CDR3 region has 16 residues. V was clipped by 1 base and J by 5 bases; unmatched bases: 12. The CDR3 DNA is TGTGCCAGCAGCGTACGGACGGGCGGGGGAACAGACGAGCAGTACTTC. It is translated as CASSVRTGGGTDEQYF.

This chain links TRBV2 with TRBJ2-3, with D hard to call. The CDR3 consists of 13 residues. CDR1 is SNHLY and CDR2 is FYNNEI in the germline V gene. Trimming pared 6 bases from V and 1 base from J, leaving 8 bases between. The CDR3 spells CASRFKGTDTQYF. The CDR3 DNA is TGTGCCAGCAGATTTAAGGGCACAGATACGCAGTATTTT.

The chain carries TRBV30 and TRBJ2-3; no definite D call. Trimming cost V 2 bases and J 0 bases, with 3 bases left between them. Germline CDR1 reads GTSNPN; CDR2 reads SVGIG (reference sequence). The CDR3 is 12 residues long. CDR3 in amino acids: CAWSTSTDTQYF. The CDR3 nucleotides are TGTGCCTGGAGTACCAGCACAGATACGCAGTATTTT.

The chain couples TRBV27 to TRBJ2-3; 9 positions agree with TRBD2. Germline CDR1 reads MNHEY; CDR2 reads SMNVEV (reference sequence). This CDR3 region has 17 residues. V was pared by 5 bases and J by 2 bases, with 11 bases of the junction left unmatched. CDR3 in DNA: TGTGCCAGCAGTCCCTCGAAAGTAGCGGGAGTCACAGATACGCAGTATTTT. It is translated as CASSPSKVAGVTDTQYF.

This clone was picked up one time. The chain uses TRBV27 and TRBJ2-2; maybe TRBD1 (5 bases). The CDR3 spans 14 residues. V lost 2 bases and J 4 bases, leaving 8 bases between the germline ends. Germline V gene sequence: CDR1 MNHEY, CDR2 SMNVEV (reference sequence). The chain's CDR3 is CASSLAQGTGELFF. CDR3 DNA: TGTGCCAGCAGTTTAGCCCAGGGCACCGGGGAGCTGTTTTTT.

This clone has a handful of counts. This chain connects TRBV7-9 to TRBJ1-4; D unresolved. Trimming removed 5 bases at V and 5 bases at J, with 12 bases between. This CDR3 is built from 14 residues. Germline-derived CDR1 and CDR2 are SEHNR and FQNEAQ (reference sequence). The CDR3 reads CASSPGDRNEKLFF. As DNA, the CDR3 is TGTGCCAGCAGCCCGGGCGACCGAAATGAAAAACTGTTTTTT.

The count of this clone is one. The chain recombines TRBV30 with TRBJ2-1; 7 bases are shared with TRBD2. Germline V gives CDR1 GTSNPN, CDR2 SVGIG (reference sequence). The CDR3 runs to 12 residues. V was clipped by 4 bases and J by 7 bases; unmatched bases: 4. This CDR3 is CAWTQGGNEQFF. The CDR3 DNA reads TGTGCCTGGACTCAGGGAGGGAATGAGCAGTTCTTC.

The V gene is TRBV6-4, the J gene TRBJ2-1; D is perhaps TRBD2 (6 bases). CDR3 length: 14 residues. The V gene's germline CDR1 is MRHNA and CDR2 SNTAGT. V shed 4 bases and J shed 5 bases, with 12 bases lying between them. CDR3 nucleotides: TGTGCCAGCAGTGCCTGGGACTGGGACAATGAGCAGTTCTTC. Its translation: CASSAWDWDNEQFF.